These T cell receptor beta chains were read from a single sample in a study of identical twins. TCRdb itself ran the 5' RACE reads through MiXCR, one entry per CDR3 protein. The top ten hold about 1.5% of the sample, which has approximately 890,000 distinct CDR3 sequences, approximately 13% seen once. These same data were also listed under a study on yellow fever vaccine responses in identical twins.

Sequenced input: PBMCs. The receptors shown here come from a woman aged 18-35 years in good health. CDR3s leave out the opening cysteine and the closing phenylalanine or tryptophan. The order of the fields is V gene, J gene, CDR3 protein.

v_call: TRBV12-3/TRBV12-4; j_call: TRBJ1-6; cdr3_aa: ASSPTYRGDNSPLH
v_call: TRBV12-3/TRBV12-4; j_call: TRBJ1-5; cdr3_aa: ASRSLVAGQPQH
v_call: TRBV6-5; j_call: TRBJ2-5; cdr3_aa: ASSYAYQETQY
v_call: TRBV29-1; j_call: TRBJ2-7; cdr3_aa: SVVVSPSEQY
v_call: TRBV20-1; j_call: TRBJ2-2; cdr3_aa: SASSGLQNTGELF
v_call: TRBV7-6; j_call: TRBJ1-1; cdr3_aa: ASSLDSGQGASEAF
v_call: TRBV29-1; j_call: TRBJ2-1; cdr3_aa: SLSRLADSYNEQF
v_call: TRBV15; j_call: TRBJ2-7; cdr3_aa: ATSRAAAGIFYEQY
v_call: TRBV3-1; j_call: TRBJ2-1; cdr3_aa: ASSQVRLAGGNEQF
v_call: TRBV4-1; j_call: TRBJ2-5; cdr3_aa: ASSLAPSGPGGTQY
v_call: TRBV6-1; j_call: TRBJ1-6; cdr3_aa: ASSEQEGIPLH
v_call: TRBV24-1; j_call: TRBJ2-6; cdr3_aa: ATSDSFGGNSGANVLT
v_call: TRBV2; j_call: TRBJ2-7; cdr3_aa: ASSEALREGEQY
v_call: TRBV6-1; j_call: TRBJ1-6; cdr3_aa: ASTSASGESPLH
v_call: TRBV3-1; j_call: TRBJ1-1; cdr3_aa: ASTDGEPEAF
v_call: TRBV6-1; j_call: TRBJ1-1; cdr3_aa: ASSEAGVTEAF
v_call: TRBV4-1; j_call: TRBJ1-1; cdr3_aa: ASSQDRTNTEAF
v_call: TRBV7-9; j_call: TRBJ1-6; cdr3_aa: ASSSSGQSYNSPLH
v_call: TRBV7-3; j_call: TRBJ2-3; cdr3_aa: ASSSTGRWAQY
v_call: TRBV10-3; j_call: TRBJ1-3; cdr3_aa: AITPDRGYTIY
v_call: TRBV3-1; j_call: TRBJ2-3; cdr3_aa: ASSQIRDTQY
v_call: TRBV9; j_call: TRBJ1-6; cdr3_aa: ASSGSVGYDSPLH
v_call: TRBV6-5; j_call: TRBJ2-2; cdr3_aa: ASSYGGDGELF